The clone carrying this TCR beta chain was observed once. Antigen: not known. CD8 memory cells included CD45RO+ cells plus CCR7-negative CD45RA+ TemRA cells. This sample is drawn from a study of shared clonotypes between healthy human individuals. The study's findings and limits: Large sequencing depth failed to make sorted-subset sequencing complete, rarefaction showed.

The authors ran the assay at deep level. Sequencing was performed with immunoSEQ multiplex PCR; in TCRdb, only in-frame clones are kept and a portion is missing. The data contain a few hundred thousand clones, about nine tenths of them seen just once; the ten biggest clones take up roughly 17%. The specimen was memory CD8+ T cells sorted from blood. Stated subset: CD45RO+ cells pooled with CCR7-negative TemRA cells. The sequence derives from a man between 18 and 29 years old in good health.

The CDR3 nucleotides read TGCGCCAGCAGCCAAGGGACGCCGGCTCTTATAGAGCAGTACTTC. Protein product: CASSQGTPALIEQYF. V and J are TRBV4-1 and TRBJ2-7; D uncertain. The V end lost 1 base, the J end lost 7 bases, and 17 bases lay between the germline ends. Germline CDR1 MGHRA, CDR2 YSYEKL. The length of the CDR3 is 15 residues.